The 16 T cell receptor beta chains below were found in one sample sequenced in a study of radiotherapy plus CTLA-4 blockade in lung cancer. Libraries were prepared by immunoSEQ multiplex PCR; TCRdb keeps only in-frame clonotypes and omits some of them. The data hold some 70,000 clones, with around 86% observed a single time. The sequencing used peripheral blood, collected from a patient treated with radiotherapy plus ipilimumab. Source of these receptors: a human donor with non-small cell lung cancer who had a partial response to radiotherapy plus ipilimumab.

The V and J genes are TRBV5-1 and TRBJ1-4; no definite D call. The ends were cut back, 0 bases at V and 4 bases at J, with 4 bases in the middle. CDR3 size: 13 residues. CDR1 and CDR2 (germline): SGHRS, YFSETQ. CDR3 in DNA: TGCGCCAGCAGCTTGGGCGGTAATGAAAAACTGTTTTTT. Protein sequence: CASSLGGNEKLFF.

This clone was seen a few times. The CDR3 spells CASSYSPVAYNEQFF. In DNA form, the CDR3 reads TGTGCCAGCAGTTACTCGCCGGTGGCCTACAATGAGCAGTTCTTC. This rearrangement joins TRBV6-7 to TRBJ2-1; no clear D gene. TRBV6-7 is classed as an ORF, of uncertain function. Trimming left V 0 bases short and J 2 bases short, with 8 bases between. The CDR3 spans 15 residues.

J is TRBJ2-1 and V is TRBV19, with 11 bases lining up with TRBD2. After removal of 6 bases from V and 6 bases from J, the junction contained 4 bases not matched to a gene. The CDR3 sequence is 14 residues long. Germline CDR1 reads LNHDA; CDR2 reads SQIVND (reference sequence). CDR3 coding DNA: TGTGCCAGTAGAACTAGCGGGAGCCGCAATGAGCAGTTCTTC. It codes for CASRTSGSRNEQFF.

The V call is TRBV18, the J call TRBJ1-1; 8 bases are a match to TRBD1. Germline CDR1 reads KGHSH; CDR2 reads LQKENI. This CDR3 comprises 14 residues. The V gene end was trimmed by 6 bases and the J gene end by 6 bases; junction bases not matched to a gene: 9. The chain's CDR3 is CASSPGQVGAEAFF. CDR3 coding DNA: TGTGCCAGCTCCCCGGGACAGGTGGGCGCTGAAGCTTTCTTT.

This clone has more than one count but fewer than ten. The rearrangement links TRBV6-4 to TRBJ2-3, with 9 bases matching TRBD1. V dropped 6 bases and J dropped 1; count of bases not matched to a gene: 5. The CDR3 length is 15 residues. Germline values: CDR1 MRHNA, CDR2 SNTAGT. The CDR3 here is CASSLTGGGTDTQYF. In nucleotides, the CDR3 is TGTGCCAGCAGCTTAACAGGGGGCGGCACAGATACGCAGTATTTT.

V and J are TRBV28 and TRBJ1-5; D call uncertain. Germline V gives CDR1 MDHEN, CDR2 SYDVKM. V lost 11 bases and J lost 7, with 15 bases in between. This CDR3 has 12 residues. In DNA form, the CDR3 reads TGTGCCGCTCGCGGGCAGCTCCAGCCCCAGCATTTT. It is translated as CAARGQLQPQHF.

The chain recombines TRBV5-1 with TRBJ1-1; tentative D call: TRBD1 (5 bases). The CDR3 is 14 residues long. The V and J ends lost 0 bases and 5 bases respectively, with 11 bases between them. The germline V gene has CDR1 SGHRS and CDR2 YFSETQ. The CDR3 coding sequence is TGCGCCAGCAGCTTGGGCCAGGGAAGGACTGAAGCTTTCTTT. Protein product: CASSLGQGRTEAFF.

Here the CDR3 DNA reads TGTGCCAGCAGCGTAGGACAGCCTGGAAACACCATATATTTT. Translating it yields CASSVGQPGNTIYF. V gene TRBV9 combines with J gene TRBJ1-3; possibly TRBD1 for D (5 bases). There are 14 residues in the CDR3. The germline CDR1 and CDR2 sequences are SGDLS and YYNGEE. V was trimmed by 0 bases and J by 2 bases, leaving 6 bases between them.

The V and J genes are TRBV18 and TRBJ2-3; no firm D call. Germline CDR1 is KGHSH and CDR2 is LQKENI. CDR3 length: 13 residues. V was trimmed by 2 bases and J by 4 bases, leaving 7 bases between them. The CDR3 coding sequence is TGTGCCAGCTCACCAGCGTTATCAGATACGCAGTATTTT. Translation: CASSPALSDTQYF.

The chain carries TRBV5-6 and TRBJ1-4; D is possibly TRBD1 (5 bases). Trimming stripped 4 bases from V and 4 bases from J, with 11 bases between. This CDR3 spans 14 amino acids. The germline V gene has CDR1 SGHDT and CDR2 YYEEEE. The CDR3 region is CASSRGGSNEKLFF. The DNA for the CDR3 is TGTGCCAGCAGCCGGGGGGGAAGTAATGAAAAACTGTTTTTT.

The chain uses TRBV29-1 and TRBJ1-2; a possible D gene is TRBD1 (5 bases). The length of the CDR3 is 14 residues. Germline V gives CDR1 SQVTM, CDR2 ANQGSEA. The germline V and J ends were trimmed by 3 bases and 3 bases, with 14 bases remaining between them. The chain's CDR3 is CSVDRGGEDYGYTF. For the CDR3, the DNA is TGCAGCGTTGACCGCGGGGGAGAGGACTATGGCTACACCTTC.

The CDR3 DNA is TGTGCCAGCAGTTTAAGAGGCTATGGCTACACCTTC. Translated: CASSLRGYGYTF. The V and J genes are TRBV28 and TRBJ1-2; D is uncertain. CDR1 and CDR2 (germline): MDHEN, SYDVKM. Trimming shortened V by 2 bases and J by 4 bases, and 5 bases separated the two germline ends. The CDR3 length is 12 residues.

V gene TRBV5-1 combines with J gene TRBJ2-7; a weak D match, TRBD2 (7 bases). The CDR3 extends over 14 amino acids. Germline V gene sequence: CDR1 SGHRS, CDR2 YFSETQ. V lost 0 bases and J 3 bases, leaving 10 bases between the germline ends. In nucleotides, the CDR3 is TGCGCCAGCAGCTTGGGGGGGGGCAGCTACGAGCAGTACTTC. It specifies CASSLGGGSYEQYF.

The rearrangement uses TRBV4-1 and TRBJ1-5; TRBD1 might be the D (5 bases). Trimming stripped 1 base from V and 0 bases from J, with 13 bases between. This CDR3 contains 17 residues. Germline V lookup: CDR1 MGHRA, CDR2 YSYEKL. This CDR3 is CASSQAGGRISNQPQHF. DNA of the CDR3: TGCGCCAGCAGCCAAGCCGGGGGTAGGATTAGCAATCAGCCCCAGCATTTT.

V gene TRBV13 combines with J gene TRBJ2-1; 11 nucleotides agree with TRBD2. Trimming took 5 bases from V and 6 from J; bases not matched to a gene: 9. Germline lookup yields CDR1 PRHDT and CDR2 FYEKMQ (reference sequence). This CDR3 has 16 amino acids. The CDR3 sequence: CASSTFLAGGANEQFF. In nucleotides, the CDR3 is TGTGCCAGCAGCACATTTCTAGCGGGAGGCGCCAATGAGCAGTTCTTC.

The V call is TRBV6-1, the J call TRBJ1-2, with 10 bases aligning to TRBD1. The J segment lost 4 bases and the V segment lost 7 bases, leaving 9 bases of the junction unmatched. In germline, CDR1 is MNHNS, CDR2 SASEGT. CDR3 length: 15 residues. The CDR3 DNA reads as TGTGCCAGCAAGTCAGCGACAGGGGGCGTCTATGGCTACACCTTC. Translation gives CASKSATGGVYGYTF.